This T cell receptor beta chain originates from a study of T cell repertoires in cytomegalovirus infection. TCRdb processed the reads anew with MiXCR; each CDR3 protein has one entry. The sample shows some 130,000 distinct CDR3 sequences, more than 20% of them seen only once. V was clipped by 6 bases and J by 6 bases; unmatched bases: 3. The CDR3 is 13 residues long. This clonotype was picked up many times. Its specificity is not known. This receptor was identified in a human donor in good health (CMV status not recorded). Some clones in this sample may be carry-over from other donors' samples. The sample was PBMCs, sequenced either directly or after in vitro stimulation (not recorded which). This chain links TRBV12-3 or TRBV12-4 with TRBJ2-1, with TRBD2 identical over 9 bases. In DNA form, the CDR3 reads TGTGCCAGCAGCAGGACTAGCGCCAATGAGCAGTTCTTC. This translates into CASSRTSANEQFF.